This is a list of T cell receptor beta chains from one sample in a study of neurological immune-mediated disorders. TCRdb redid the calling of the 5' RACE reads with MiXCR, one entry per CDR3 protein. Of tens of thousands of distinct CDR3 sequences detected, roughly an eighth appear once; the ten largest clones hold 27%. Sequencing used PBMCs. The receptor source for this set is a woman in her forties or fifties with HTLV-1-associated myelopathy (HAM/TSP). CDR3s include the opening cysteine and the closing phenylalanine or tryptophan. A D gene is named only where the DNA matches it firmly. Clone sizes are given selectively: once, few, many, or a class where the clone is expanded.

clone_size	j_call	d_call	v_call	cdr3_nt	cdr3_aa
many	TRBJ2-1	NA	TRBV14	TGTGCCAGCAGCCCCACTAGAAAGAATGAGCAGTTCTTC	CASSPTRKNEQFF
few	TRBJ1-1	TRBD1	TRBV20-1	TGCAGTGCTAGAGATGGATGGGCAGGGGGGGTGGACACTGAAGCTTTCTTT	CSARDGWAGGVDTEAFF
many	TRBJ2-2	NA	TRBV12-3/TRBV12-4	TGTGCCAGCAGTCCGGGGACTCCCACGAACACCGGGGAGCTGTTTTTT	CASSPGTPTNTGELFF
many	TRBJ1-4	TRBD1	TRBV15	TGTGCCACCAGCAGAGCGGGCAGGGGGCAGAATGAAAAACTGTTTTTT	CATSRAGRGQNEKLFF
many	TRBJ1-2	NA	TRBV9	TGTGCCAGCAGCGTAATGTCTTCCTATGGCTACACCTTC	CASSVMSSYGYTF
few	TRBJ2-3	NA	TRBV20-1	TGCAGTGCTAGAGATTGGAGGGGGCCTACAGATACGCAGTATTTT	CSARDWRGPTDTQYF
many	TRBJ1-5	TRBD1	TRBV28	TGTGCCAGCAGTTTACGGCAGGGGGGTGGTGGGACGTTAAAGCCCCAGCATTTT	CASSLRQGGGGTLKPQHF
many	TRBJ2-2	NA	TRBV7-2	TGTGCCAGCAGCTTCTTGGGGAACACCGGGGAGCTGTTTTTT	CASSFLGNTGELFF
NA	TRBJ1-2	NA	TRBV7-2	TGTGCCAGCAGCTTAGCCGAGGACTGTGGCTACACCTTC	CASSLAEDCGYTF
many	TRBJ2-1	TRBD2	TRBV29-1	TGCAGCGTTGTGGGGGGGGAAGGACTAGCGTACAATGAGCAGTTCTTC	CSVVGGEGLAYNEQFF
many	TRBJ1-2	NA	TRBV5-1	TGCGCCAGCAGCTTGGCCGGTCGGGGGAGTGAGGGCTACACCTTC	CASSLAGRGSEGYTF
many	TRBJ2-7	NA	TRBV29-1	TGCAGCGCTACGACAGACTCCTACGAGCAGTACTTC	CSATTDSYEQYF
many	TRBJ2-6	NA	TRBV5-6	TGTGCCAGCTGGCCGGGAGCCTCCTCTAGTGGGGCCAACGTCCTGACTTTC	CASWPGASSSGANVLTF
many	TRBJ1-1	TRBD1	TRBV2	TGTGCCAGCAGTGACAGGGGGCTCAGGAACACTGAAGCTTTCTTT	CASSDRGLRNTEAFF
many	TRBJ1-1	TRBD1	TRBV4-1	TGCGCCAGCAGCCAAGATGGGGGGTCAGGGGGTAGGGTCACTGAAGCTTTCTTT	CASSQDGGSGGRVTEAFF
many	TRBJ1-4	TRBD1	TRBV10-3	TGTGCCATCAGTGGGGGACAGGGGGGCGAAAAACTGTTTTTT	CAISGGQGGEKLFF
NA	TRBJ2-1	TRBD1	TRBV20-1	TGCAGTGCCCGAAGGGGGCTCTACAATGAGCAGTTCTTC	CSARRGLYNEQFF
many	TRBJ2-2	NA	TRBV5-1	TGCGCCAGCAGCCCCGGGACAAACACCGGGGAGCTGTTTTTT	CASSPGTNTGELFF
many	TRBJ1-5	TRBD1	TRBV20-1	TGCAGTGCTAGGCCCCCCAGGGGGCGGGACAATCAGCCCCAGCATTTT	CSARPPRGRDNQPQHF
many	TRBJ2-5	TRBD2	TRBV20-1	TGCAGTGCTAGAGATCTCGGGAGGGCCGGTTGGGAGACCCAGTACTTC	CSARDLGRAGWETQYF
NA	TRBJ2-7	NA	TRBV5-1	TGCGCCAGCAGCTTATCACAGGAACCCTCCTACGAGCAGTACTTC	CASSLSQEPSYEQYF
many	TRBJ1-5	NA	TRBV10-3	TGTGCCATCAGGGGGGGGCTTGAAGGCAATCAGCCCCAGCATTTT	CAIRGGLEGNQPQHF
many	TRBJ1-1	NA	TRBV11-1	TGTGCCAGCAGCTTATCGGCGGGATTTTCGTCTGAAGCTTTCTTT	CASSLSAGFSSEAFF